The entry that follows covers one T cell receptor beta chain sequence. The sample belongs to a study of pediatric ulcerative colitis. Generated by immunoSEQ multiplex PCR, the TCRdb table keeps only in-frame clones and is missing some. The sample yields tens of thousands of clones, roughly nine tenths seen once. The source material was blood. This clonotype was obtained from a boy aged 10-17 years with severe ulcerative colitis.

The CDR3 protein is CASSLPSVAKNIQYF. CDR3 sequence (DNA): TGTGCCAGCAGCCTTCCCTCCGTAGCCAAAAACATTCAGTACTTC. This chain joins TRBV7-2 and TRBJ2-4; D gene ambiguous. Per germline, CDR1 SGHTA and CDR2 FQGNSA. V was cut by 5 bases and J by 0 bases, with 11 bases left in between. The CDR3 covers 15 residues. Full variable domain (outside the CDR3, taken from reference TRBV7-2 and TRBJ2-4): GAGVSQSPSNKVTEKGKDVELRCDPISGHTALYWYRQSLGQGLEFLIYFQGNSAPDKSGLPSDRFSAERTGGSVSTLTIQRTQQEDSAVYLCASSLPSVAKNIQYFGAGTRLSVL.